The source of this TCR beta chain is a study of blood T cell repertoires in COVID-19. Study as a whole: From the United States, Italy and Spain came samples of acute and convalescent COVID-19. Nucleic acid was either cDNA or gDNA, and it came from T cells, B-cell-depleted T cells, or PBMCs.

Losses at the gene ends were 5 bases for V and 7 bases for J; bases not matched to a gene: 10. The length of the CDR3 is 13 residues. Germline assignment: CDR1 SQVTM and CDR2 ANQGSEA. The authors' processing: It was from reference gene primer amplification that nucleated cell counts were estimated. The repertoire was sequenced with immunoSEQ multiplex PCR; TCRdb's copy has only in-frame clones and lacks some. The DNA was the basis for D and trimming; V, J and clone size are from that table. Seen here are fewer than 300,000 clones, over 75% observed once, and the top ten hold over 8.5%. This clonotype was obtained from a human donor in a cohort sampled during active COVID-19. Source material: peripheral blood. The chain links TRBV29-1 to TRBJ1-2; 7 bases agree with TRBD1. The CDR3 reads CSVYARQGSGYTF. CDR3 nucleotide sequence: TGCAGCGTTTACGCTCGACAGGGCTCTGGCTACACCTTC. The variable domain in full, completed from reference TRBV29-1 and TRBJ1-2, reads SAVISQKPSRDICQRGTSLTIQCQVDSQVTMMFWYRQQPGQSLTLIATANQGSEATYESGFVIDKFPISRPNLTFSTLTVSNMSPEDSSIYLCSVYARQGSGYTFGSGTRLTVV.